A single sample gave rise to the 30 T cell receptor beta chains below, sequenced in a study of early T cells in non-severe SARS-CoV-2 infection. TCRdb itself ran the 5' RACE reads through MiXCR, one entry per CDR3 protein. The sample records approximately 50,000 distinct CDR3 sequences, about 9.8% being singletons. Sequences were obtained from whole blood. These receptors all stem from an adult who was a healthcare worker with PCR-confirmed SARS-CoV-2 infection or an uninfected control (not recorded which).

This clonotype came up many times. This chain connects TRBV4-1 to TRBJ2-1; weak D call: TRBD2 (6 bases). Trimming removed 0 bases from V and 7 bases from J, with 13 bases in between. Germline CDR1 and CDR2: MGHRA and YSYEKL. CDR3 length equals 15 residues. As DNA, the CDR3 is TGCGCCAGCAGCCAAGATTGGCTAGCGCCAAATGAGCAGTTCTTC. It yields the protein CASSQDWLAPNEQFF.

This clonotype showed up many times. The chain carries TRBV30 and TRBJ2-1, with 13 bases aligning to TRBD2. V was clipped by 5 bases and J by 8 bases; unmatched bases: 18. There are 18 residues in the CDR3. Germline loops: CDR1 GTSNPN, CDR2 SVGIG (reference sequence). The CDR3 spells CAWAGIRTSGRVRDEQFF. CDR3 nucleotide sequence: TGTGCCTGGGCGGGTATTAGGACTAGCGGGAGAGTTAGGGATGAGCAGTTCTTC.

The DNA for the CDR3 is TGTGCCAGCAGTACACTCCGGCGAGTAGAGACCCAGTACTTC. It translates to CASSTLRRVETQYF. The chain employs TRBV28 and TRBJ2-5; D is undetermined. Germline CDR1 and CDR2: MDHEN and SYDVKM. Between the trimmed V and J ends, which lost 5 bases and 4 bases, there was a span of 14 bases. This CDR3 is built from 14 residues. Filled out from reference TRBV28 and TRBJ2-5, the complete variable domain reads DVKVTQSSRYLVKRTGEKVFLECVQDMDHENMFWYRQDPGLGLRLIYFSYDVKMKEKGDIPEGYSVSREKKERFSLILESASTNQTSMYLCASSTLRRVETQYFGPGTRLLVL.

CDR3 loop: CASSLKGVSSNTGELFF. Here the CDR3 DNA reads TGCGCCAGCAGCCTAAAGGGGGTTAGCTCTAACACCGGGGAGCTGTTTTTT. This chain joins TRBV4-1 and TRBJ2-2, with a possible D match to TRBD1 (6 bases). CDR3 length: 17 residues. V gave up 4 bases and J gave up 2 bases, with 17 bases separating them. Per the germline V gene, CDR1 is MGHRA and CDR2 is YSYEKL.

This chain uses TRBV3-1 with TRBJ2-2; no definite D call. The CDR3 spans 13 residues. V was clipped by 1 base and J by 6 bases, with 6 bases between them. Germline-derived CDR1 and CDR2 are LGHDT and YNNKEL (reference sequence). The CDR3 nucleotides read TGTGCCAGCAGCCAAGGGAATTCCGGGGAGCTGTTTTTT. Residues: CASSQGNSGELFF.

The chain employs TRBV9 and TRBJ1-2; TRBD1 aligns across 11 bases. CDR1 and CDR2 from the germline V gene are SGDLS and YYNGEE. J was trimmed by 4 bases and V by 3 bases; bases with no gene match: 2. The CDR3 consists of 14 residues. As DNA, the CDR3 is TGTGCCAGCAGCGCTGGACAGGGGGCCTATGGCTACACCTTC. Protein: CASSAGQGAYGYTF.

This clonotype appeared many times. The chain carries TRBV23-1 and TRBJ2-5; 9 nucleotides match TRBD2. TRBV23-1 falls under the ORF class, with uncertain function. The CDR3 loop spans 16 amino acids. J was trimmed by 5 bases and V by 1 base; bases with no gene match: 8. This CDR3 reads CASSQCGASGIETQYF. CDR3 bases: TGCGCCAGCAGTCAATGTGGTGCTAGCGGGATCGAGACCCAGTACTTC.

This clonotype was picked up many times. V and J are TRBV7-2 and TRBJ1-2; TRBD1 matches at 10 bases. CDR3 length: 15 residues. CDR1 and CDR2 from the germline V gene are SGHTA and FQGNSA. Unmatched junction bases numbered 9, after V lost 5 bases and J lost 6 bases. This chain's CDR3 is CASSPRTGGVDGYTF. The CDR3 DNA follows: TGTGCCAGCAGCCCCCGGACAGGGGGGGTCGATGGCTACACCTTC.

This clonotype was observed many times. The chain recombines TRBV19 with TRBJ2-7, with a possible D match to TRBD1 (6 bases). Germline CDR1 is LNHDA and CDR2 is SQIVND (reference sequence). V was shortened by 6 bases and J by 4 bases, with 19 bases between the two germline ends. The CDR3 length is 15 residues. CDR3 protein: CASSLHGQSGYEQYF. The DNA of the CDR3 is TGTGCCAGTAGCCTACACGGACAGAGTGGTTACGAGCAGTACTTC.

This clonotype occurred a few times. V gene TRBV24-1 combines with J gene TRBJ2-2; 9 bases match TRBD1. Trimming at V came to 5 bases and at J to 3 bases, leaving 6 bases not matched to a gene. Germline V CDR1 and CDR2: KGHDR, SFDVKD. The CDR3 is made up of 16 amino acids. CDR3 residues: CATSGPGQGYTGELFF. The DNA of the CDR3 is TGTGCCACCAGTGGGCCGGGACAGGGTTACACCGGGGAGCTGTTTTTT.

There are many counts of this clonotype. V and J are TRBV5-1 and TRBJ2-1; D not certain. The CDR3 contains 14 residues. The germline CDR1 and CDR2 sequences are SGHRS and YFSETQ. V was trimmed by 4 bases and J by 1 base, leaving 9 bases between them. This CDR3 reads CASSRTSSYNEQFF. In nucleotides, the CDR3 is TGCGCCAGCAGCAGGACGTCGTCCTACAATGAGCAGTTCTTC. Drawing the rest from reference TRBV5-1 and TRBJ2-1, the complete variable domain is KAGVTQTPRYLIKTRGQQVTLSCSPISGHRSVSWYQQTPGQGLQFLFEYFSETQRNKGNFPGRFSGRQFSNSRSEMNVSTLELGDSALYLCASSRTSSYNEQFFGPGTRLTVL.

This clonotype was found a few times. The V call is TRBV30, the J call TRBJ2-7, with 8 bases that match TRBD1. V gave up 6 bases and J gave up 3 bases; unmatched junction bases: 10. There are 14 residues in the CDR3. The V gene's germline CDR1 is GTSNPN and CDR2 SVGIG (reference sequence). CDR3 protein: CACLLETGDYEQYF. CDR3 nucleotide sequence: TGTGCCTGCCTGTTGGAGACAGGGGACTACGAGCAGTACTTC. Drawing the rest from reference TRBV30 and TRBJ2-7, the complete variable domain is SQTIHQWPATLVQPVGSPLSLECTVEGTSNPNLYWYRQAAGRGLQLLFYSVGIGQISSEVPQNLSASRPQDRQFILSSKKLLLSDSGFYLCACLLETGDYEQYFGPGTRLTVT.

This clonotype has just a few counts. The CDR3 region is CASSAVLGTKDSGANVLTF. CDR3 sequence (DNA): TGCGCCAGCAGTGCAGTCCTTGGGACAAAAGACTCTGGGGCCAACGTCCTGACTTTC. The V gene is TRBV10-2, the J gene TRBJ2-6, with a tentative D call TRBD1 (6 bases). Germline-derived CDR1 and CDR2 are WSHSY and SAAADI. The CDR3 is made up of 19 amino acids. V lost 4 bases, J lost 0 bases, and 19 bases lay in between.

This clonotype has just a few counts. The rearrangement uses TRBV6-1 and TRBJ2-7; D perhaps matches TRBD1 (6 bases). Per germline, CDR1 MNHNS and CDR2 SASEGT. This CDR3 is 13 amino acids long. Trimming removed 8 bases from V and 0 bases from J, with 11 bases in between. The CDR3 sequence is CASLRDISYEQYF. The DNA of the CDR3 is TGTGCCAGCCTCCGGGACATCTCCTACGAGCAGTACTTC.

This clonotype has just a few counts. The chain links TRBV6-2 or TRBV6-3 to TRBJ2-3; D is possibly TRBD2 (6 bases). V gave up 2 bases and J gave up 3 bases, with 12 bases separating them. Germline V CDR1 and CDR2: MNHEY, SVGEGT. The CDR3 is made up of 15 amino acids. CDR3 residues: CASSYIQRATDTQYF. The DNA of the CDR3 is TGTGCCAGCAGTTACATCCAGCGGGCTACAGATACGCAGTATTTT.

This clonotype has more than one count but fewer than ten. The chain's CDR3 is CAWSVRQANTEAFF. In DNA, the CDR3 is TGTGCCTGGAGTGTCCGACAGGCGAACACTGAAGCTTTCTTT. The chain uses TRBV30 and TRBJ1-1, with D maybe TRBD1 (6 bases). Germline lookup yields CDR1 GTSNPN and CDR2 SVGIG (reference sequence). V lost 0 bases to trimming and J lost 1 base, with 9 bases between them. The CDR3 spans 14 residues. Using reference TRBV30 and TRBJ1-1 for the parts outside the CDR3, the full variable domain is SQTIHQWPATLVQPVGSPLSLECTVEGTSNPNLYWYRQAAGRGLQLLFYSVGIGQISSEVPQNLSASRPQDRQFILSSKKLLLSDSGFYLCAWSVRQANTEAFFGQGTRLTVV.

This clonotype has a handful of counts. V is TRBV6-1 and J is TRBJ2-6; D unclear. V gave up 7 bases and J gave up 0 bases, with 13 bases separating them. Germline CDR1 and CDR2: MNHNS and SASEGT. This CDR3 is built from 16 residues. CDR3 nucleotide sequence: TGTGCCAGCACCCGGGTCGCCCTCTCTGGGGCCAACGTCCTGACTTTC. The encoded protein is CASTRVALSGANVLTF.

This clonotype has at least ten counts. This sequence joins TRBV28 and TRBJ2-1; 7 bases agree with TRBD2. The CDR3 sequence is 13 residues long. Germline V gene data show CDR1 as MDHEN and CDR2 as SYDVKM. With V trimmed by 7 bases and J by 8 bases, 8 bases remained unmatched. The CDR3 DNA is TGTGCCAGCATCCCCGGGACTATTCATGAGCAGTTCTTC. Translating it yields CASIPGTIHEQFF.

At least ten counts were recorded for this clonotype. The rearrangement links TRBV5-1 to TRBJ2-2; 7 bases agree with TRBD1. The CDR3 loop spans 15 amino acids. CDR1 is SGHRS, CDR2 YFSETQ, per germline. V shed 5 bases, J shed 6 bases, and the junction held 10 bases outside the gene matches. In DNA form, the CDR3 reads TGCGCCAGCAGTTTCGGGACAGTCGCTCCCGGGGAGCTGTTTTTT. This gives the protein CASSFGTVAPGELFF.

This clonotype showed up many times. The chain links TRBV4-2 to TRBJ2-3; tentative D call: TRBD1 (5 bases). There are 15 residues in the CDR3. The V gene's germline CDR1 is LGHNA and CDR2 YNFKEQ. Deletions cut 0 bases from V and 0 bases from J, with 7 bases between. CDR3 coding DNA: TGTGCCAGCAGCCAAGACAGGGTTAGCACAGATACGCAGTATTTT. It codes for CASSQDRVSTDTQYF.

This clonotype was counted only a few times. V is TRBV6-2 or TRBV6-3 and J is TRBJ1-1, with unresolved D. Germline-derived CDR1 and CDR2 are MNHEY and SVGEGT. V was shortened by 6 bases and J by 1 base, with 9 bases between the two germline ends. The CDR3 is 13 residues long. In DNA form, the CDR3 reads TGTGCCAGCAGCGGAACAGAGAACACTGAAGCTTTCTTT. Encoded protein: CASSGTENTEAFF.

This clonotype was detected ten times or more. This rearrangement joins TRBV6-5 to TRBJ2-3, with TRBD2 matching 10 bases. Germline V gene data show CDR1 as MNHEY and CDR2 as SVGAGI. The junction had 5 bases not matched to a gene; V was cut back by 11 bases and J by 3 bases. The CDR3 extends over 13 amino acids. The CDR3 DNA follows: TGTGCCGCCGGACTAGCGGAGACAGATACGCAGTATTTT. Translation gives CAAGLAETDTQYF.

This clonotype was detected many times. This chain's CDR3 is CASSISPETAGSKGNTIYF. DNA for the CDR3: TGTGCCAGCAGTATATCTCCGGAGACGGCAGGGTCGAAAGGAAACACCATATATTTT. The rearrangement joins TRBV2 to TRBJ1-3; D possibly corresponds to TRBD1 (5 bases). This CDR3 spans 19 amino acids. V lost 5 bases, J lost 4 bases, and 27 bases lay in between. Germline CDR1 reads SNHLY; CDR2 reads FYNNEI.

This clonotype was counted only a few times. The chain carries TRBV7-7 and TRBJ2-1; tentative D call: TRBD1 (5 bases). V lost 5 bases, J lost 3 bases, and 11 bases lay in between. The germline gives CDR1 SSHAT, CDR2 FNYEAQ (reference sequence). The CDR3 spans 14 residues. The DNA for the CDR3 is TGTGCCAGCAGCCCGACAGAGATCTACAATGAGCAGTTCTTC. Amino acid sequence: CASSPTEIYNEQFF.

The sample holds many counts of this clonotype. The chain joins TRBV7-9 to TRBJ2-2; D unresolved. The length of the CDR3 is 10 residues. The V gene's germline CDR1 is SEHNR and CDR2 FQNEAQ (reference sequence). V lost 4 bases to trimming and J lost 13 bases, with 7 bases between them. DNA of the CDR3: TGTGCCAGCAGCTCCTTAATGCTGTTTTTT. Translation gives CASSSLMLFF.

The CDR3, as DNA: TGTGCCAGCAGCCCGCGGAACTCTGGGGCCAACGTCCTGACTTTC. This codes for CASSPRNSGANVLTF. The rearrangement joins TRBV7-6 to TRBJ2-6, with D hard to call. The CDR3 consists of 15 residues. The germline V gene has CDR1 SGHVS and CDR2 FNYEAQ. V was trimmed by 5 bases and J by 0 bases, leaving 8 bases between them.

The chain combines TRBV9 with TRBJ1-6; perhaps TRBD1 as D (6 bases). This CDR3 region has 16 residues. Trimming removed 3 bases at V and 8 bases at J, with 18 bases between. Germline assignment: CDR1 SGDLS and CDR2 YYNGEE. Here the CDR3 reads CASSEDRIGNDSPLHF. The CDR3 nucleotides are TGTGCCAGCAGCGAAGACAGGATCGGGAACGATTCACCCCTCCACTTT.

Worth noting for this clonotype: One junction end disagrees with the germline gene, perhaps due to a read error. V is TRBV7-2 and J is TRBJ1-2, with D hard to call. Germline values: CDR1 SGHTA, CDR2 FQGNSA. The CDR3 extends over 10 amino acids. CDR3 region: CASSLAPLFF. The DNA of the CDR3 is TGTGCCAGCAGCTTAGCGCCCCTTTTCTTC.

At least ten counts were recorded for this clonotype. V gene TRBV28 combines with J gene TRBJ2-2, with no clear D. From germline, CDR1 is MDHEN and CDR2 SYDVKM. The CDR3 extends over 12 amino acids. V was clipped by 8 bases and J by 3 bases, with 7 bases between them. The CDR3 nucleotides read TGTGCCAGCGGTTCCGACACCGGGGAGCTGTTTTTT. It translates to CASGSDTGELFF.

This clonotype was detected many times. The chain recombines TRBV18 with TRBJ2-5, with 8 bases identical to TRBD1. Unmatched junction bases numbered 4, after V lost 6 bases and J lost 4 bases. CDR3 length: 13 amino acids. Germline CDR1 reads KGHSH; CDR2 reads LQKENI. The CDR3 DNA reads as TGTGCCAGCTCCGGACAGGGCGCAGAGACCCAGTACTTC. It yields the protein CASSGQGAETQYF.